The present TCR beta chain was sequenced within a study of shared clonotypes between healthy human individuals. Some 30,000 T cell genomes, or 200 to 250 ng DNA, went into the sorted-subset replicate PCRs. Profiling relied on immunoSEQ multiplex PCR, and the TCRdb table lists in-frame clones only, not all of them. Of around 2,000,000 clones detected, just over 90% appear once; the ten largest clones hold around 1.7%. Naive CD8 populations comprised CD45RO-negative cells positively selected for CCR7, excluding terminally differentiated effector memory CD45RA+ cells. The CDR3 totals 17 residues. From germline, CDR1 is LGHNA and CDR2 YSLEER. Trimming took off 0 bases at V and 5 bases at J, with 19 bases between the two ends. About this clone itself: Its target is not known.

Study-wide findings and caveats: The study's rarefaction showed incomplete sorted-subset sequencing despite large depth.

This TCR derives from a man between 18 and 35 years old in good health. Some clones in this sample may be carry-over from other donors' samples. What was sequenced was naive CD8+ T cells from PBMCs. The chain uses TRBV4-3 and TRBJ1-1, with a possible D match to TRBD1 (5 bases). The CDR3 DNA is TGCGCCAGCAGCCAAGATGGGCAGGGCTTGGCTTATACTGAAGCTTTCTTT. Residues: CASSQDGQGLAYTEAFF.